These 18 T cell receptor beta chains share one sample of origin, sequenced in a study of CD8 T cells in Susac syndrome. A quantity of about 0.5 to 1 ug RNA underwent reverse transcription using random hexamers. TCRdb passed the immunoSEQ multiplex PCR reads through MiXCR, listing each CDR3 protein once. The sample lists about 200,000 distinct CDR3 sequences; nearly 95% were seen once. Sequencing used CD4+ T cells from PBMCs. Receptors originate from a human donor with multiple sclerosis.

The chain's CDR3 is CASSVGSRHTEAFF. The CDR3 DNA sequence: TGTGCCAGCAGCGTAGGATCCCGTCACACTGAAGCTTTCTTT. The rearrangement uses TRBV9 and TRBJ1-1; D is unresolved. V gave up 0 bases and J gave up 3 bases, with 9 bases separating them. CDR1 and CDR2 from the germline V gene are SGDLS and YYNGEE. CDR3 length: 14 residues.

The chain couples TRBV19 to TRBJ1-1; D uncertain. The V gene's germline CDR1 is LNHDA and CDR2 SQIVND (reference sequence). V lost 7 bases, J lost 3 bases, and 12 bases lay in between. This CDR3 region has 13 residues. CDR3 sequence reads: CASISAQYTEAFF. DNA for the CDR3: TGTGCCAGTATTTCCGCCCAGTACACTGAAGCTTTCTTT.

V gene TRBV5-1 combines with J gene TRBJ1-4, with D perhaps TRBD1 (5 bases). The CDR3 runs 14 residues. The germline V and J ends were trimmed by 1 base and 8 bases, with 12 bases remaining between them. Germline V gene data show CDR1 as SGHRS and CDR2 as YFSETQ. In DNA form, the CDR3 reads TGCGCCAGCAGCTTGAATACAGGCGAAGAAAAACTGTTTTTT. Its protein product is CASSLNTGEEKLFF.

The chain couples TRBV9 to TRBJ2-5, with 9 bases that match TRBD1. The CDR3 consists of 14 residues. V lost 3 bases, J lost 4 bases, and 4 bases stayed unmatched. In germline, CDR1 is SGDLS, CDR2 YYNGEE. This chain's CDR3 is CASSGGQGAETQYF. The CDR3 bases are TGTGCCAGCAGCGGGGGACAGGGAGCAGAGACCCAGTACTTC.

This clonotype was seen just once. V is TRBV2 and J is TRBJ2-5; TRBD1 aligns across 7 bases. CDR3 length: 14 residues. Germline V gene sequence: CDR1 SNHLY, CDR2 FYNNEI. The ends lost 6 bases at V and 2 bases at J; junction bases unmatched: 6. CDR3 nucleotide sequence: TGTGCCAGCAGCCGGGACAGTACTCAAGAGACCCAGTACTTC. Protein: CASSRDSTQETQYF.

The chain recombines TRBV2 with TRBJ1-5; tentative D call: TRBD1 (6 bases). CDR3 size: 14 residues. The germline V and J ends were trimmed by 9 bases and 2 bases, with 14 bases remaining between them. Germline-derived CDR1 and CDR2 are SNHLY and FYNNEI. The CDR3 sequence: CASNQGRGNQPQHF. The CDR3 DNA reads as TGTGCCAGTAACCAGGGGAGGGGCAATCAGCCCCAGCATTTT. The full variable domain, rest sourced from reference TRBV2 and TRBJ1-5, is EPEVTQTPSHQVTQMGQEVILRCVPISNHLYFYWYRQILGQKVEFLVSFYNNEISEKSEIFDDQFSVERPDGSNFTLKIRSTKLEDSAMYFCASNQGRGNQPQHFGDGTRLSIL.

The J gene is TRBJ1-1, the V gene TRBV5-1, with TRBD1 identical over 7 bases. Unmatched junction bases numbered 3, after V lost 1 base and J lost 3 bases. CDR1 is SGHRS, CDR2 YFSETQ, per germline. The CDR3 is made up of 14 amino acids. CDR3 DNA: TGCGCCAGCAGCTTGACAGGGGTTGACACTGAAGCTTTCTTT. Its translation: CASSLTGVDTEAFF.

The chain uses TRBV7-2 and TRBJ1-5; no clear D gene. Germline CDR1 and CDR2: SGHTA and FQGNSA. CDR3 length equals 13 residues. Between the trimmed V and J ends, which lost 2 bases and 5 bases, there was a span of 7 bases. The CDR3 loop is CASSLFRDQPQHF. The CDR3, as DNA: TGTGCCAGCAGCTTATTCCGGGATCAGCCCCAGCATTTT.

In the case of this clonotype: One junction end disagrees with the germline gene, perhaps due to a read error. The rearrangement uses TRBV20-1 and TRBJ2-2; D is ambiguous. This CDR3 contains 13 residues. Looked up from germline, CDR1 is DFQATT and CDR2 is SNEGSKA (reference sequence). CDR3 in DNA: TGCAGTGCTAGGATAGGACCTACCGAGGAGCTGTTTTTT. Encoded protein: CSARIGPTEELFF.

J is TRBJ2-7 and V is TRBV9, with D unresolved. CDR1 is SGDLS, CDR2 YYNGEE, per germline. The CDR3 covers 13 residues. V was pared by 0 bases and J by 3 bases, with 7 bases between. The DNA for the CDR3 is TGTGCCAGCAGCGTAGGAGAGTTCTACGAGCAGTACTTC. It yields the protein CASSVGEFYEQYF.

The chain is built from TRBV5-4 and TRBJ1-1, with D maybe TRBD1 (6 bases). V was shortened by 4 bases and J by 7 bases, with 11 bases between the two germline ends. Germline CDR1 reads SGHNT; CDR2 reads YYREEE (reference sequence). This CDR3 has 12 residues. CDR3 sequence reads: CASSVDRIEAFF. DNA for the CDR3: TGTGCCAGCAGCGTTGACAGGATTGAAGCTTTCTTT.

This clonotype came up a few times. This sequence joins TRBV18 and TRBJ1-2; D unclear. This CDR3 spans 12 amino acids. CDR1 is KGHSH and CDR2 is LQKENI in the germline V gene. The germline V and J ends were trimmed by 4 bases and 4 bases, with 7 bases remaining between them. CDR3: CASSLFPYGYTF. CDR3 sequence (DNA): TGTGCCAGCTCACTCTTCCCCTATGGCTACACCTTC.

Written as DNA, the CDR3 is TGCGCCAGCAGCTTGGCCGGTGTTGCCGGGGCCAACGTCCTGACTTTC. Translating gives CASSLAGVAGANVLTF. This rearrangement joins TRBV5-1 to TRBJ2-6; D gene unclear. The germline gives CDR1 SGHRS, CDR2 YFSETQ. The CDR3 is made up of 16 amino acids. V was pared by 0 bases and J by 4 bases, with 11 bases between. The whole variable domain, remainder taken from reference TRBV5-1 and TRBJ2-6, is KAGVTQTPRYLIKTRGQQVTLSCSPISGHRSVSWYQQTPGQGLQFLFEYFSETQRNKGNFPGRFSGRQFSNSRSEMNVSTLELGDSALYLCASSLAGVAGANVLTFGAGSRLTVL.

The chain couples TRBV4-2 to TRBJ1-2; D is ambiguous. Germline V gives CDR1 LGHNA, CDR2 YNFKEQ. Trimming cost V 0 bases and J 4 bases, with 9 bases left between them. The CDR3 totals 14 residues. In DNA form, the CDR3 reads TGTGCCAGCAGCCAAGATCAGGTCCGCTATGGCTACACCTTC. This codes for CASSQDQVRYGYTF.

V and J are TRBV4-1 and TRBJ2-2; D call uncertain. The germline gives CDR1 MGHRA, CDR2 YSYEKL. The CDR3 has 14 amino acids. The V end was cut by 2 bases, the J end by 3 bases, with 7 bases between. The CDR3 sequence: CASSQPRHTGELFF. The CDR3 bases are TGCGCCAGCAGCCAACCACGACACACCGGGGAGCTGTTTTTT.

The V call is TRBV5-4, the J call TRBJ1-2, with D tentatively TRBD1 (5 bases). With 0 bases removed from V and 0 bases from J, the gap between germline ends came to 9 bases. The CDR3 has 15 amino acids. CDR1 SGHNT and CDR2 YYREEE come from the germline V gene (reference sequence). The chain's CDR3 is CASSLDRLPNYGYTF. DNA for the CDR3: TGTGCCAGCAGCTTGGACAGGCTGCCTAACTATGGCTACACCTTC.

The genes are TRBV30 and TRBJ1-2; TRBD1 might be the D (5 bases). V was shortened by 5 bases and J by 4 bases, with 17 bases between the two germline ends. The CDR3 covers 14 residues. Germline CDR1 is GTSNPN and CDR2 is SVGIG (reference sequence). The CDR3 reads CAWGNQGRIYGYTF. DNA of the CDR3: TGTGCCTGGGGTAATCAGGGACGGATCTATGGCTACACCTTC.

This sequence joins TRBV23-1 and TRBJ2-7; the D gene could be TRBD1 or TRBD2 (5 bases each). TRBV23-1 is marked as an open reading frame, function uncertain. The length of the CDR3 is 15 residues. Trimming left V 3 bases short and J 3 bases short, with 15 bases between. This chain's CDR3 is CASSHRPGTDYEQYF. DNA for the CDR3: TGCGCCAGCAGTCATCGTCCCGGGACGGACTACGAGCAGTACTTC.